This T cell receptor beta chain comes out of a study of Ad26.COV2.S vaccination and SARS-CoV-2 variants. Some clones are missing from TCRdb's copy, which holds only in-frame ones; the method was immunoSEQ multiplex PCR. The data contain more than 300,000 clones, 70% to 90% of them singletons. V dropped 0 bases and J dropped 3 bases, with 12 bases sitting between them. CDR1 and CDR2 from the germline V gene are LGHNA and YSLEER. The CDR3 spans 15 residues. The treatment was: approximately 18 received Ad26.COV2.S at low or high dose, single or two shots; about 5 received placebo; per-sample allocation not given. Day 63 after the first vaccine or placebo injection was the time point for sampling.

The TCR comes from a person between 18 and 60 years old who received the Ad26.COV2.S COVID-19 vaccine or a placebo. The genes are TRBV4-3 and TRBJ2-7; the D is unclear. The sequencing used peripheral blood, collected in a trial of Ad26.COV2.S vaccine versus placebo. CDR3: CASSQDLSSSYEQYF. The CDR3 DNA sequence: TGCGCCAGCAGCCAAGACCTCAGCAGCAGCTACGAGCAGTACTTC.